What follows is one TCR beta chain and its context. Its antigen is as yet unknown. This entry belongs to a study of T cell responses to AZD1222 COVID-19 vaccine. V lost 2 bases and J 6 bases, leaving 8 bases between the germline ends. The CDR3 spans 13 residues. Germline-derived CDR1 and CDR2 are GTSNPN and SVGIG (reference sequence). The study's findings and limits: Baseline seropositivity occurred in only six AZD1222 recipients.

Assay used: immunoSEQ multiplex PCR; TCRdb lists only in-frame clones, some missing. The table includes some 170,000 clones, approximately 93% detected once. The sample consisted of peripheral blood, taken on day 0 of AZD1222 vaccination. This sequence originates from an adult in good health. V usage is TRBV30 and J usage is TRBJ1-6; D uncertain. The CDR3 DNA reads TGTGCCTGGAGTCCCCGGGTTAATTCACCCCTCCACTTT. As protein: CAWSPRVNSPLHF.